These T cell receptor beta chains were read from a single sample in a study of T cells in Graves' hyperthyroidism and ophthalmopathy. TCRdb independently ran MiXCR on the multiplex PCR reads; one entry per CDR3 protein. The sample consists of about 370,000 distinct CDR3 sequences, 13% to 15% of them appearing once. What was sequenced was blood. All receptors come from a woman in her fifties or sixties with Graves' ophthalmopathy. Each CDR3 is given with its conserved first and last residue. D genes are given only for firm matches. Some rows mark clone size as missing; the rest say once, few, many or name a class of expanded clone.

V gene: TRBV7-2; D gene: NA; J gene: TRBJ2-5; clone size: many; CDR3 DNA: TGTGCCAGCTGCCGTCCGGGAGTCGAGACCCAGTACTTC; CDR3 protein: CASCRPGVETQYF
V gene: TRBV20-1; D gene: TRBD2; J gene: TRBJ2-1; clone size: many; CDR3 DNA: TGCAGTGCTAAACGGACTAGCGGACTCAATGAGCAGTTCTTC; CDR3 protein: CSAKRTSGLNEQFF
V gene: TRBV28; D gene: NA; J gene: TRBJ2-5; clone size: many; CDR3 DNA: TGTGCCAGCAGTTTATTAGTAAGGCTCCAAGAGACCCAGTACTTC; CDR3 protein: CASSLLVRLQETQYF
V gene: TRBV28; D gene: TRBD2; J gene: TRBJ2-1; clone size: many; CDR3 DNA: TGTGCCAGTCTAAATGTAGCGGGAGGGCCAAGGGAAATCATTATGAATGAGCAGTTCTTC; CDR3 protein: CASLNVAGGPREIIMNEQFF
V gene: TRBV6-2/TRBV6-3; D gene: TRBD1; J gene: TRBJ1-1; clone size: many; CDR3 DNA: TGTGCCAGCAGTTACGTTTCAGGGGGCCGTATGAACACTGAAGCTTTCTTT; CDR3 protein: CASSYVSGGRMNTEAFF
V gene: TRBV27; D gene: TRBD1; J gene: TRBJ2-2; clone size: few; CDR3 DNA: TGTGCCAGCAGTACCCCGGGACAGGGGTCGACCGGGGAGCTGTTTTTT; CDR3 protein: CASSTPGQGSTGELFF
V gene: TRBV19; D gene: NA; J gene: TRBJ1-3; clone size: NA; CDR3 DNA: TGTGCCAGTAGTGAAGGGGACGGGACCTCTGGAAACACCATATATTTT; CDR3 protein: CASSEGDGTSGNTIYF
V gene: TRBV27; D gene: NA; J gene: TRBJ2-5; clone size: NA; CDR3 DNA: TGTGCCAGCAGTGGGACGCCCATCGGTCGAGGGACCCAGTACTTC; CDR3 protein: CASSGTPIGRGTQYF
V gene: TRBV6-1; D gene: NA; J gene: TRBJ2-3; clone size: few; CDR3 DNA: TGTGCCAGCAGTTCTTCCATTGGGTTGACAAACACAGATACGCAGTATTTT; CDR3 protein: CASSSSIGLTNTDTQYF
V gene: TRBV14; D gene: TRBD2; J gene: TRBJ2-1; clone size: many; CDR3 DNA: TGTGCCAGCAGCCAAGTGTTAGCGGGAGAGAATGAGCAGTTCTTC; CDR3 protein: CASSQVLAGENEQFF
V gene: TRBV7-9; D gene: NA; J gene: TRBJ1-5; clone size: few; CDR3 DNA: TGTGCCAGCAGCTTTTCGGAGAATCAGCCCCAGCATTTT; CDR3 protein: CASSFSENQPQHF
V gene: TRBV29-1; D gene: NA; J gene: TRBJ2-7; clone size: NA; CDR3 DNA: TGCAGCGTTTCCCCCCGCTTGGGCTACGAGCAGTACTTC; CDR3 protein: CSVSPRLGYEQYF
V gene: TRBV28; D gene: TRBD2; J gene: TRBJ2-1; clone size: many; CDR3 DNA: TGTGCCAGCATCACCGGGACTAGTGACAATGAGCAGTTCTTC; CDR3 protein: CASITGTSDNEQFF
V gene: TRBV6-1; D gene: NA; J gene: TRBJ2-5; clone size: few; CDR3 DNA: TGTGCCAGCTTGGAGGAGGAGACCCAGTACTTC; CDR3 protein: CASLEEETQYF
V gene: TRBV11-2; D gene: NA; J gene: TRBJ2-3; clone size: many; CDR3 DNA: TGTGCCAGCAGCTTAACAGGAGGGGCCAACCCAGATACGCAGTATTTT; CDR3 protein: CASSLTGGANPDTQYF
V gene: TRBV20-1; D gene: TRBD1; J gene: TRBJ2-3; clone size: NA; CDR3 DNA: TGCAGTGCCCAGAAGGGGGCAGGGGGCGGGACAGATACGCAGTATTTT; CDR3 protein: CSAQKGAGGGTDTQYF
V gene: TRBV7-2; D gene: NA; J gene: TRBJ2-1; clone size: NA; CDR3 DNA: TGTGCCAGCAGGAAGGGGAGCTCCTACAATGAGCAGTTCTTC; CDR3 protein: CASRKGSSYNEQFF
V gene: TRBV4-1; D gene: NA; J gene: TRBJ2-3; clone size: NA; CDR3 DNA: TGCGCCAGCAGCCCTTGGTCAGGGACAGATACGCAGTATTTT; CDR3 protein: CASSPWSGTDTQYF
V gene: TRBV2; D gene: NA; J gene: TRBJ2-6; clone size: few; CDR3 DNA: TGTGCCAGCAGTGAAGACTCTGGGGCCAACGTCCTGACTTTC; CDR3 protein: CASSEDSGANVLTF
V gene: TRBV2; D gene: NA; J gene: TRBJ1-4; clone size: many; CDR3 DNA: TGTGCCAGCAGCCCGATATCCGCAACTAATGAAAAACTGTTTTTT; CDR3 protein: CASSPISATNEKLFF
V gene: TRBV30; D gene: NA; J gene: TRBJ1-1; clone size: few; CDR3 DNA: TGTGCCCAAGGGCAAGGGAGCATGAACACTGAAGCTTTCTTT; CDR3 protein: CAQGQGSMNTEAFF
V gene: TRBV11-3; D gene: TRBD2; J gene: TRBJ2-1; clone size: many; CDR3 DNA: TGTGCCAGCAGCTTCTCCGGGACTAGGGATTACAATGAGCAGTTCTTC; CDR3 protein: CASSFSGTRDYNEQFF
V gene: TRBV7-7; D gene: TRBD2; J gene: TRBJ2-3; clone size: few; CDR3 DNA: TGTGCCAGCAGCGAGGCGGGGGGAGCCATAGATACGCAGTATTTT; CDR3 protein: CASSEAGGAIDTQYF
V gene: TRBV29-1; D gene: TRBD2; J gene: TRBJ2-5; clone size: many; CDR3 DNA: TGCAGCGGACGGCCGGGACTAGCGACTCAAGAGACCCAGTACTTC; CDR3 protein: CSGRPGLATQETQYF
V gene: TRBV20-1; D gene: TRBD2; J gene: TRBJ2-5; clone size: many; CDR3 DNA: TGCAGTGCTAGAGAGTCTAGCGGGAGAGAGACCCAGTACTTC; CDR3 protein: CSARESSGRETQYF